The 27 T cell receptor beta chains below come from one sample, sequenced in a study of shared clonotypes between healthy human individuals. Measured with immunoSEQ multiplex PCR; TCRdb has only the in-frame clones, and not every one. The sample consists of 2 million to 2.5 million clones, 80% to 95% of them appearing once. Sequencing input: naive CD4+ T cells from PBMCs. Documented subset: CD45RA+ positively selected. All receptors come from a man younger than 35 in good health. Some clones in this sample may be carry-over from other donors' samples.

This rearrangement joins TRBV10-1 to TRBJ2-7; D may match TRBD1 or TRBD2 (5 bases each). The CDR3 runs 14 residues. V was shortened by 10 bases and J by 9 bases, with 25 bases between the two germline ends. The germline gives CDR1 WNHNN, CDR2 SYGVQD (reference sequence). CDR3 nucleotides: TGCGCCAATAGAAGACGAGGGGCTCAAGTGGGGCAGTACTTC. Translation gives CANRRRGAQVGQYF.

The CDR3 spells CAWTSGSVKQYF. In DNA form, the CDR3 reads TGTGCCTGGACTAGCGGGAGTGTCAAGCAGTACTTC. The chain employs TRBV30 and TRBJ2-5, with TRBD2 identical over 10 bases. The CDR3 runs 12 residues. V dropped 4 bases and J dropped 11; count of bases not matched to a gene: 7. The V gene's germline CDR1 is GTSNPN and CDR2 SVGIG (reference sequence).

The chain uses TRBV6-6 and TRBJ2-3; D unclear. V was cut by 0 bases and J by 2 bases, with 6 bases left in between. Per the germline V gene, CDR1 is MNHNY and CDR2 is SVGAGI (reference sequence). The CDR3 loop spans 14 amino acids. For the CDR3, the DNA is TGTGCCAGCAGTTACTCGGACGTCACAGATACGCAGTATTTT. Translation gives CASSYSDVTDTQYF.

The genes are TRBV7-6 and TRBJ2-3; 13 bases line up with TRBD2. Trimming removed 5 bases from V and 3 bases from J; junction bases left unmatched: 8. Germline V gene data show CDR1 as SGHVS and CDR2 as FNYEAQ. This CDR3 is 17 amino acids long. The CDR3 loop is CASSLRTSGSFTDTQYF. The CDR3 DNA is TGTGCCAGCAGCCTACGGACTAGCGGGAGCTTTACAGATACGCAGTATTTT.

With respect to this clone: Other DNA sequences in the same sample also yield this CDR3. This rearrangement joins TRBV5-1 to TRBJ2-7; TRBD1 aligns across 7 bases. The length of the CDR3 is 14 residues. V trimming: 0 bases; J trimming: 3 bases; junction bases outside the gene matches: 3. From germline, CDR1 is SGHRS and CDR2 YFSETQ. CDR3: CASSLGQGFYEQYF. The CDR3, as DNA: TGCGCCAGCAGCTTGGGACAGGGTTTCTACGAGCAGTACTTC.

CDR3 DNA: TGTGCCAGCAGCCCAACCGGAGATACGCAGTATTTT. Translated, it gives CASSPTGDTQYF. V and J are TRBV7-6 and TRBJ2-3; no clear D. CDR3 length: 12 residues. Trimming took off 5 bases at V and 5 bases at J, with 8 bases between the two ends. Germline V lookup: CDR1 SGHVS, CDR2 FNYEAQ.

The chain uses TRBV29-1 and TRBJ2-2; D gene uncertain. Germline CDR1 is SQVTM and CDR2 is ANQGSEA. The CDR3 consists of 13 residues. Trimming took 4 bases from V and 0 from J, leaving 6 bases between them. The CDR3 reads CSVGFANTGELFF. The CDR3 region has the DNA TGCAGCGTTGGATTCGCGAACACCGGGGAGCTGTTTTTT.

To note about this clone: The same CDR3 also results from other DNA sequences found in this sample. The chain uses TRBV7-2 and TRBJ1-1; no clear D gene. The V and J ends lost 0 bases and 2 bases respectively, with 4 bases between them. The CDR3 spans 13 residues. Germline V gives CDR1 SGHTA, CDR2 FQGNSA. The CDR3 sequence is CASSLAANTEAFF. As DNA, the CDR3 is TGTGCCAGCAGCTTAGCGGCCAACACTGAAGCTTTCTTT.

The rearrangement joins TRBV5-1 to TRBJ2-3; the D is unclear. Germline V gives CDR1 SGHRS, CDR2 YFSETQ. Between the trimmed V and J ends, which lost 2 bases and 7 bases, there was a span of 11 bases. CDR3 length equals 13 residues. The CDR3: CASSFGLDNTQYF. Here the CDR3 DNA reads TGCGCCAGCAGCTTTGGGCTAGATAATACGCAGTATTTT.

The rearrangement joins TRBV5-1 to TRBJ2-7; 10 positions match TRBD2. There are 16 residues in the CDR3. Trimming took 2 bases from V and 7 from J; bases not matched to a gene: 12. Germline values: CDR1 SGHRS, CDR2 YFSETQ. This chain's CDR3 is CASSFGAGGPEGEQYF. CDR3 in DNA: TGCGCCAGCAGCTTTGGAGCGGGAGGGCCCGAGGGGGAGCAGTACTTC.

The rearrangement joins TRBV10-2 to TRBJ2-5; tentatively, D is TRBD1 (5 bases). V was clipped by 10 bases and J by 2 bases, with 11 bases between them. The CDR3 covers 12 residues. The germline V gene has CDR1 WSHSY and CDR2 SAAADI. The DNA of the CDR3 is TGCGCCACCAGAAGGGGTCAAGAGACCCAGTACTTC. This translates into CATRRGQETQYF.

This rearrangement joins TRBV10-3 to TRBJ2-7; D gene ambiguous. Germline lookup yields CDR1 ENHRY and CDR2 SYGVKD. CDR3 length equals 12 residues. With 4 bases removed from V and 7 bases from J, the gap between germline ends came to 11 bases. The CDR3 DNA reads TGTGCCATCAGTGGCGGCTTGCGTGAGCAGTACTTC. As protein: CAISGGLREQYF.

The CDR3 is CASMTGTNYGYTF. As DNA, the CDR3 is TGTGCCAGTATGACAGGGACTAACTATGGCTACACCTTC. The chain is built from TRBV2 and TRBJ1-2; TRBD1 matches at 7 bases. Trimming cost V 9 bases and J 0 bases; bases outside gene matches: 4. Germline values: CDR1 SNHLY, CDR2 FYNNEI. There are 13 residues in the CDR3.

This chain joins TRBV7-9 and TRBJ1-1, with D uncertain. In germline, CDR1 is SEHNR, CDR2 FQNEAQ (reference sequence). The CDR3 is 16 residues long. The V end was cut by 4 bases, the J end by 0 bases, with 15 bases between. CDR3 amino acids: CASSSRSRSLNTEAFF. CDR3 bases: TGTGCCAGCAGCTCCAGGTCCCGCTCGTTGAACACTGAAGCTTTCTTT.

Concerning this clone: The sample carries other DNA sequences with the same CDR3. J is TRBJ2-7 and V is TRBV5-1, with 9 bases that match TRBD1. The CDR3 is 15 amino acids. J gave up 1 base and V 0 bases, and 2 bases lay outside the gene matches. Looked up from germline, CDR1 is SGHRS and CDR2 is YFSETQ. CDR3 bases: TGCGCCAGCAGCTTGGGCGGGACAGGGTCCTACGAGCAGTACTTC. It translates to CASSLGGTGSYEQYF.

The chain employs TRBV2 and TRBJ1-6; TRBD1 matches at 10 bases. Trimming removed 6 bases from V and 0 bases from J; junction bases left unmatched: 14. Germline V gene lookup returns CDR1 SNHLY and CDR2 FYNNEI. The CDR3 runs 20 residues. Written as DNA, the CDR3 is TGTGCCAGCAGCCTAGCGGGACAGGGGCCCCTAAGCTCCTATAATTCACCCCTCCACTTT. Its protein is CASSLAGQGPLSSYNSPLHF. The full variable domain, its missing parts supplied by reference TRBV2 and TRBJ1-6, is EPEVTQTPSHQVTQMGQEVILRCVPISNHLYFYWYRQILGQKVEFLVSFYNNEISEKSEIFDDQFSVERPDGSNFTLKIRSTKLEDSAMYFCASSLAGQGPLSSYNSPLHFGNGTRLTVT.

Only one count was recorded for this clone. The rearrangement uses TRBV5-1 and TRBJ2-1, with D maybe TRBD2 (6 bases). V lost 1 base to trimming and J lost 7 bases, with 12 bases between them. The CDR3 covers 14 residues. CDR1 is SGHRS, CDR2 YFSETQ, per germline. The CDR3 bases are TGCGCCAGCAGCTTGACCCGCGGGGAAAATGAGCAGTTCTTC. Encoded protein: CASSLTRGENEQFF.

This CDR3 is CASSVGSGALEQYF. DNA for the CDR3: TGTGCCAGCAGCGTAGGGTCGGGGGCTCTCGAGCAGTACTTC. The chain couples TRBV9 to TRBJ2-7; possibly TRBD1 or TRBD2 for D (6 bases each). V lost 0 bases, J lost 6 bases, and 13 bases lay in between. The CDR3 is 14 amino acids. Looked up from germline, CDR1 is SGDLS and CDR2 is YYNGEE.

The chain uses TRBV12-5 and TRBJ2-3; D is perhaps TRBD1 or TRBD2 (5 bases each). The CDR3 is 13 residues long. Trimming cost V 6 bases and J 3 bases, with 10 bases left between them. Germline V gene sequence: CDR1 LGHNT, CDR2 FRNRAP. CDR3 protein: CASGPEGTDTQYF. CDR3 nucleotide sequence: TGTGCTAGTGGCCCCGAGGGGACAGATACGCAGTATTTT.

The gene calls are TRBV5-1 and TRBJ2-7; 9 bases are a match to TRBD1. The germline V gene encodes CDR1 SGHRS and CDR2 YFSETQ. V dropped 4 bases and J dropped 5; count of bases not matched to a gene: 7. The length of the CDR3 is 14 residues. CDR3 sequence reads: CASSPGTGTHEQYF. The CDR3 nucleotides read TGCGCCAGCAGCCCCGGGACAGGGACGCACGAGCAGTACTTC.

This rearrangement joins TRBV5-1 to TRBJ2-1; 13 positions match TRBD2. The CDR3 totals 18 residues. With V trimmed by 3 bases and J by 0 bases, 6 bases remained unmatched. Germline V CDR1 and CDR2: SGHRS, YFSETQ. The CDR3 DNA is TGCGCCAGCAGCTCAGGACTAGCGGGAGCTTCCTCCTACAATGAGCAGTTCTTC. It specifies CASSSGLAGASSYNEQFF.

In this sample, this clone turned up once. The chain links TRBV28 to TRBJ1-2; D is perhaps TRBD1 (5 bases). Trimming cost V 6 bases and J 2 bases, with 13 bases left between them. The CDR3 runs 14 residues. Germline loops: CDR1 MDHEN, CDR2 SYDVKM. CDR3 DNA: TGTGCCAGCAGCCAATCAGGGTCCAACTATGGCTACACCTTC. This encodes CASSQSGSNYGYTF.

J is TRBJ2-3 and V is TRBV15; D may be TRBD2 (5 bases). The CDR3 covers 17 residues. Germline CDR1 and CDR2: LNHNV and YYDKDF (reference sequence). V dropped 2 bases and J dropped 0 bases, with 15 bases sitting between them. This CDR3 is CATSRNRRGVSTDTQYF. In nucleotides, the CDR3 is TGTGCCACCAGCAGAAATCGACGGGGTGTAAGCACAGATACGCAGTATTTT.

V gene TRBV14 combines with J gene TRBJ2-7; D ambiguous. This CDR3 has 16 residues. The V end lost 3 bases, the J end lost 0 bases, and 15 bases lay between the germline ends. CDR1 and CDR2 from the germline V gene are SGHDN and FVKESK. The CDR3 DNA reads TGTGCCAGCAGCCATAGAGGCGGATACTTCTCCTACGAGCAGTACTTC. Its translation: CASSHRGGYFSYEQYF.

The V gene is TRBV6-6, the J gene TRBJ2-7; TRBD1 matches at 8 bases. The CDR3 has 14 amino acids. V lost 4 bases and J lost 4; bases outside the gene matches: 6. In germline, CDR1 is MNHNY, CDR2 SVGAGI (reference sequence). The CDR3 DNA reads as TGTGCCAGCAGTTTCACAGGGGGTTGGTACGAGCAGTACTTC. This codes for CASSFTGGWYEQYF.

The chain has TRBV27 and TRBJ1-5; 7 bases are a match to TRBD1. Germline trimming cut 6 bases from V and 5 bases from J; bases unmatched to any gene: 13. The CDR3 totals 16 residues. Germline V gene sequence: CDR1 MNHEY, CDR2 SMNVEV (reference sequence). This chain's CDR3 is CASRPETGRLYQPQHF. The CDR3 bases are TGTGCCAGCAGACCCGAGACAGGGCGGCTCTATCAGCCCCAGCATTTT.

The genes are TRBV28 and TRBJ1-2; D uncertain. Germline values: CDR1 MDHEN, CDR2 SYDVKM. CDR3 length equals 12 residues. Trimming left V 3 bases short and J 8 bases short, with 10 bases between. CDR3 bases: TGTGCCAGCAGTTTGATACATATCGGCTACACCTTC. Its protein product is CASSLIHIGYTF.